The present entry profiles one T cell receptor beta chain with its context. Its antigen remains unidentified. Libraries were UMI-labeled 5' RACE TRB cDNA. TCRdb reprocessed the 5' RACE reads and stores each CDR3 protein as one record, lacking DNA. The sample data list 45,000 to 55,000 distinct CDR3 sequences. The data belong to a study of CXCR3-negative and CXCR3-positive naive CD8 T cells. Study outcomes and limitations: Sequencing showed both naive subsets with comparably high diversity, and memory CD8+ cells much lower.

The CDR3 is made up of 21 amino acids. This chain joins TRBV21-1 and TRBJ1-6; checking the TCRdb D call of TRBD1 is not possible without DNA. TRBV21-1 is flagged as a pseudogene. This TCR derives from a human donor in good health. Some clones in this sample may be carry-over from other donors' samples. The sequenced material came from memory CD8+ T cells from blood. CDR3 sequence: CASSKGLGGVNEGHVYSPLHF.